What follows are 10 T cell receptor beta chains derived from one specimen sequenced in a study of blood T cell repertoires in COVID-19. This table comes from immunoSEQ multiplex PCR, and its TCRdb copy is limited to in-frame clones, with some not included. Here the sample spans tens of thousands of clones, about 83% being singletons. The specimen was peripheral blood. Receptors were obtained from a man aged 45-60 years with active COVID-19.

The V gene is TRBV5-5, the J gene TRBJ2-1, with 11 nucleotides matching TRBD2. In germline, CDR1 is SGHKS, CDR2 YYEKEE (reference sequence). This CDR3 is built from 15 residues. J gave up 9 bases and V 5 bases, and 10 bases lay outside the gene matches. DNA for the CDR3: TGTGCCAGCAGTCTTAGTACTAGCGGGAGTGCTGAGCAGTTCTTC. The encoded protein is CASSLSTSGSAEQFF.

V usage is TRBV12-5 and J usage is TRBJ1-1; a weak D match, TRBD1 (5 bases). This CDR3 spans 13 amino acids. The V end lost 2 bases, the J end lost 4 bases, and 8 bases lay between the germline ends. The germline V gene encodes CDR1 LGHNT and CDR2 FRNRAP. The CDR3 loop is CASGLRRGTEAFF. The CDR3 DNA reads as TGTGCTAGTGGTTTGCGGAGGGGCACTGAAGCTTTCTTT.

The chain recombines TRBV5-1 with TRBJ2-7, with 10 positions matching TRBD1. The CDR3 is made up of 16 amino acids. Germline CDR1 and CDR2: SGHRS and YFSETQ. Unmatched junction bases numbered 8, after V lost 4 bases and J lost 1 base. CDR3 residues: CASSKETGGLSYEQYF. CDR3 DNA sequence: TGCGCCAGCAGCAAAGAGACAGGGGGCTTGTCCTACGAGCAGTACTTC.

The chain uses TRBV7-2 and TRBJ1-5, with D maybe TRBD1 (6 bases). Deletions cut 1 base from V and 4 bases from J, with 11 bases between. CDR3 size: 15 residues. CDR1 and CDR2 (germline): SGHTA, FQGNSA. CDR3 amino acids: CASSLEGGRNQPQHF. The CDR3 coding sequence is TGTGCCAGCAGCTTAGAGGGGGGGAGAAATCAGCCCCAGCATTTT.

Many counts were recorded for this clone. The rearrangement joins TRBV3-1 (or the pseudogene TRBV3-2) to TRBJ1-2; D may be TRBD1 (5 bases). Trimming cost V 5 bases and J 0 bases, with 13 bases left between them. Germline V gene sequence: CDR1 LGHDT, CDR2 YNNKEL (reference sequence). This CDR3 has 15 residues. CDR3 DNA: TGTGCCAGCAGCGTCCATACAGGCCCTAACTATGGCTACACCTTC. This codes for CASSVHTGPNYGYTF.

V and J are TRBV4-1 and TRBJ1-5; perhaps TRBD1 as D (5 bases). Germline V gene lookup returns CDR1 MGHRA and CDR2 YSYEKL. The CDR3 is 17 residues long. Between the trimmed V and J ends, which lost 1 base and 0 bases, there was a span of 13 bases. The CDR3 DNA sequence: TGCGCCAGCAGCCAAGGCTCGGGGGTATATAGCAATCAGCCCCAGCATTTT. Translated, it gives CASSQGSGVYSNQPQHF.

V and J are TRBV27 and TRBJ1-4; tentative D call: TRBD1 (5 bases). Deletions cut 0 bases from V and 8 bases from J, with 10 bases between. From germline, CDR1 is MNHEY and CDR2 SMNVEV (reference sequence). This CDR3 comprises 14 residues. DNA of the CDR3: TGTGCCAGCAGTTTATCGGGGGGTCGAGAAAAACTGTTTTTT. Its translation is CASSLSGGREKLFF.

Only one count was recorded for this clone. The CDR3 reads CASSMSGGAGDTQYF. CDR3 nucleotides: TGTGCCAGTAGTATGAGCGGGGGGGCCGGGGATACGCAGTATTTT. The chain combines TRBV19 with TRBJ2-3; 10 nucleotides match TRBD2. The V gene end was trimmed by 3 bases and the J gene end by 6 bases; junction bases not matched to a gene: 6. Germline values: CDR1 LNHDA, CDR2 SQIVND (reference sequence). CDR3 length: 15 amino acids.

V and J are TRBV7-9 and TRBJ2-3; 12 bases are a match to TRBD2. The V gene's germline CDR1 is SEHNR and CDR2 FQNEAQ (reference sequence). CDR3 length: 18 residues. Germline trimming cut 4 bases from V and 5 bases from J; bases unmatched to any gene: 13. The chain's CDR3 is CASSSPTSGSLIRDTQYF. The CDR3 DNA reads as TGTGCCAGCAGCTCCCCGACTAGCGGGAGTCTTATTAGAGATACGCAGTATTTT. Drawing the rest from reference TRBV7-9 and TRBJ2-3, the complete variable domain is DTGVSQNPRHKITKRGQNVTFRCDPISEHNRLYWYRQTLGQGPEFLTYFQNEAQLEKSRLLSDRFSAERPKGSFSTLEIQRTEQGDSAMYLCASSSPTSGSLIRDTQYFGPGTRLTVL.

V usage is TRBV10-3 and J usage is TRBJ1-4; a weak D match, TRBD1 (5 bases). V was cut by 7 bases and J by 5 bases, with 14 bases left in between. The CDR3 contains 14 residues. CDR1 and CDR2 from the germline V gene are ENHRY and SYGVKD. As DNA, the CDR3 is TGTGCCATCACCATATGGGGCAAGAATGAAAAACTGTTTTTT. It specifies CAITIWGKNEKLFF.